This T cell receptor beta chain was recovered during a study of blood T cell repertoires in COVID-19. Original data processing: Reference gene primer amplification in the assay estimated nucleated cell counts. Generated by immunoSEQ multiplex PCR, the TCRdb table keeps only in-frame clones and is missing some. V, J and clone size derive from that table, while D and trimming were established from the DNA sequence. The sample lists around 240,000 clones, 85% seen once, with about 0.93% in the top ten. The V end was cut by 0 bases, the J end by 3 bases, with 6 bases between. Germline loops: CDR1 SGDLS, CDR2 YYNGEE. CDR3 size: 14 residues. This clone showed up just a few times. Additional DNA sequences in this sample encode the identical CDR3.

This receptor was identified in a man aged 40-55 years with acute or convalescent COVID-19. The V and J genes are TRBV9 and TRBJ1-4; D not certain. The sequencing input was peripheral blood. CDR3 residues: CASSVDRSNEKLFF. CDR3 bases: TGTGCCAGCAGCGTAGATCGGTCTAATGAAAAACTGTTTTTT.